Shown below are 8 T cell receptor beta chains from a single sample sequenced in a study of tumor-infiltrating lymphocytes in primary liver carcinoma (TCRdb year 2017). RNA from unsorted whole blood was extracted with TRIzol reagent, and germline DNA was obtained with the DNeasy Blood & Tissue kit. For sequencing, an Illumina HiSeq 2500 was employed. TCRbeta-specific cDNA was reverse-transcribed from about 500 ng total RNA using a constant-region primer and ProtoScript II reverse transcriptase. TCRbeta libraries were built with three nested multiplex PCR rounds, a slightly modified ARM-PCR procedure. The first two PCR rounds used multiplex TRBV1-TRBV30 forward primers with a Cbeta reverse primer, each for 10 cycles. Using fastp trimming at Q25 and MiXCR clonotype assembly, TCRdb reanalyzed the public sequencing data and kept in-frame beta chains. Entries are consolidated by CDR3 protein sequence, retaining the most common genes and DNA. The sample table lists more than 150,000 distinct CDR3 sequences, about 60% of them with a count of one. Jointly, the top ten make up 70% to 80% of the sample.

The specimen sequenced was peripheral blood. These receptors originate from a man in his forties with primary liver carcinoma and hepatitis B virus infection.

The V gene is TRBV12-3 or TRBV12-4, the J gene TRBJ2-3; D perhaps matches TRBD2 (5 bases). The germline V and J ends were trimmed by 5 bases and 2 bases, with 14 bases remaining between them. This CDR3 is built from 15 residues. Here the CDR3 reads CASSPLRALTDTQYF. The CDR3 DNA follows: TGTGCCAGCAGTCCATTGAGGGCTCTCACAGATACGCAGTATTTT.

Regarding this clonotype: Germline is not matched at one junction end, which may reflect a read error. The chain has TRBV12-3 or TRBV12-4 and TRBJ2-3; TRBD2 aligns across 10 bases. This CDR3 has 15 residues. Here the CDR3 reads CDSSWGLAILDTQYF. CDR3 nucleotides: TGTGACAGCAGTTGGGGACTAGCGATTTTAGATACGCAGTATTTT.

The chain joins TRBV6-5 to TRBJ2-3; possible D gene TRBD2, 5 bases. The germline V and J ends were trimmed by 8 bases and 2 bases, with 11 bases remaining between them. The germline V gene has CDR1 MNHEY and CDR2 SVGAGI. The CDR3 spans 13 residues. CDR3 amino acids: CASQIDYTDTQYF. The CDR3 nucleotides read TGTGCCAGCCAAATCGACTACACAGATACGCAGTATTTT.

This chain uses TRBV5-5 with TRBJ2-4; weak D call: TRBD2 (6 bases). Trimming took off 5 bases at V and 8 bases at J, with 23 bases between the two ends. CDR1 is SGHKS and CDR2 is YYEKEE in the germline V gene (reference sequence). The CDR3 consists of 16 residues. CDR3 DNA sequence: TGTGCCAGCAGTCCCGGACTACTCGATCGAGGGGACATTCAGTACTTC. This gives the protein CASSPGLLDRGDIQYF.

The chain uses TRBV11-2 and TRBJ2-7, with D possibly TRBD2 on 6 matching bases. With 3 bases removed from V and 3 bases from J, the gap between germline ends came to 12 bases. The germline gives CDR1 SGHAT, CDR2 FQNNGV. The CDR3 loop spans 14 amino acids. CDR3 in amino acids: CASSFVAEIYEQYF. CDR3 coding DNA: TGTGCCAGCAGCTTTGTAGCGGAGATCTACGAGCAGTACTTC.

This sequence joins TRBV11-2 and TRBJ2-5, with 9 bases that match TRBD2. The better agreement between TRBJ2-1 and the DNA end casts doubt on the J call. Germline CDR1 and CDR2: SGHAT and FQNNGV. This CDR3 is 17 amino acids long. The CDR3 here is CASSLGLAGSLGGTQFF. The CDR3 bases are TGTGCCAGCAGCTTAGGCCTAGCGGGAAGTTTAGGAGGGACCCAGTTCTTC.

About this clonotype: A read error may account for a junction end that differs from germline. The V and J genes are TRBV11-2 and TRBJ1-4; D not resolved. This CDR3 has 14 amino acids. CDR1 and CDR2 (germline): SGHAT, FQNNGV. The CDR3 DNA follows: TGTGCCAGCGGCTCGGGCCCGGGAGGCGAAAAACTGCTTTTT. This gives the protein CASGSGPGGEKLLF.

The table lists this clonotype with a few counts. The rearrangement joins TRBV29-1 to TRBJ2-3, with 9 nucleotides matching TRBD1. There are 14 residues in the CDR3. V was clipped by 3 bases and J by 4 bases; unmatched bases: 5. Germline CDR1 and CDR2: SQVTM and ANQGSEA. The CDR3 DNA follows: TGCAGCGTTGAGGGACAGGGAATTGCAGATACGCAGTATTTT. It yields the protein CSVEGQGIADTQYF.